Included here is one TCR beta chain sequence, with context. This sample was included in a study of blood T cell repertoires in COVID-19. The germline V and J ends were trimmed by 4 bases and 0 bases, with 10 bases remaining between them. The CDR3 is 14 amino acids. Germline V CDR1 and CDR2: SGHKS, YYEKEE (reference sequence). Libraries were prepared by immunoSEQ multiplex PCR; TCRdb keeps only in-frame clonotypes and omits some of them. The sample carries roughly 90,000 clones, roughly 84% recorded once. The chain links TRBV5-5 to TRBJ1-1, with unresolved D. The receptor was derived from a woman aged 80 or over with active or convalescent COVID-19. The sequenced sample was peripheral blood. CDR3 loop: CASSPDIMNTEAFF. The CDR3 DNA reads as TGTGCCAGCAGCCCCGACATTATGAACACTGAAGCTTTCTTT. The full variable domain, in which reference TRBV5-5 and TRBJ1-1 provide the parts outside the CDR3, is DAGVTQSPTHLIKTRGQQVTLRCSPISGHKSVSWYQQVLGQGPQFIFQYYEKEERGRGNFPDRFSARQFPNYSSELNVNALLLGDSALYLCASSPDIMNTEAFFGQGTRLTVV.